Shown below are 6 T cell receptor beta chains from a single sample sequenced in a study of blood T cells in healthy people across ages. Alongside a J-beta primer mix, a sample-barcoded 5' primer served in a second PCR lasting 7 to 11 cycles. Using its own MiXCR run on the 5' RACE reads, TCRdb lists one record per CDR3 protein. The sample lists approximately 490,000 distinct CDR3 sequences; 24% were seen once. This sample also belongs to another study, concerning T cells of mothers and their children.

Sequencing was performed on blood. These TCRs come from a boy aged 10-17 years in good health.

This clonotype was detected a few times. V usage is TRBV11-1 and J usage is TRBJ2-7; D could derive from TRBD1 or TRBD2 (5 bases each). The germline CDR1 and CDR2 sequences are SGHAT and FQDESV (reference sequence). V dropped 6 bases and J dropped 7 bases, with 19 bases sitting between them. The CDR3 is 14 residues long. The CDR3 sequence: CASSLSQGTGEQYF. For the CDR3, the DNA is TGTGCCAGCAGTCTCTCGCAGGGAACGGGGGAGCAGTACTTC.

In this sample, this clonotype turned up many times. The J gene is TRBJ1-1, the V gene TRBV7-9; possibly TRBD1 for D (5 bases). The CDR3 consists of 12 residues. Looked up from germline, CDR1 is SEHNR and CDR2 is FQNEAQ (reference sequence). The germline V and J ends were trimmed by 5 bases and 8 bases, with 12 bases remaining between them. For the CDR3, the DNA is TGTGCCAGCAGCCCCTTAGGGGCGGAAGCTTTCTTT. It encodes CASSPLGAEAFF.

A few counts support this clonotype. The chain joins TRBV13 to TRBJ2-5; TRBD2 might be the D (6 bases). V shed 5 bases and J shed 4 bases, with 17 bases lying between them. Germline-derived CDR1 and CDR2 are PRHDT and FYEKMQ (reference sequence). The CDR3 consists of 15 residues. CDR3 in amino acids: CASSPFVEGPETQYF. The CDR3 region has the DNA TGTGCCAGCAGCCCGTTTGTGGAGGGGCCAGAGACCCAGTACTTC. Full variable domain (rest looked up from reference TRBV13 and TRBJ2-5): AAGVIQSPRHLIKEKRETATLKCYPIPRHDTVYWYQQGPGQDPQFLISFYEKMQSDKGSIPDRFSAQQFSDYHSELNMSSLELGDSALYFCASSPFVEGPETQYFGPGTRLLVL.

This rearrangement joins TRBV7-2 to TRBJ1-2; possibly TRBD1 for D (6 bases). This CDR3 is built from 15 residues. Per germline, CDR1 SGHTA and CDR2 FQGNSA. V shed 4 bases and J shed 2 bases, with 14 bases lying between them. The DNA of the CDR3 is TGTGCCAGCAGCTCAGGGGTACCCAACAACTATGGCTACACCTTC. As protein: CASSSGVPNNYGYTF.

This clonotype appeared a few times. The chain links TRBV4-3 to TRBJ2-3, with 7 bases that match TRBD1. This CDR3 is built from 15 residues. CDR1 and CDR2 (germline): LGHNA, YSLEER. Unmatched junction bases numbered 6, after V lost 0 bases and J lost 6 bases. The CDR3 DNA reads TGCGCCAGCAGCCAAGATATAAGGGGGCTGGATACGCAGTATTTT. It yields the protein CASSQDIRGLDTQYF.

The rearrangement links TRBV20-1 to TRBJ2-5; D not resolved. The J call may be in error: the DNA end matches TRBJ2-7 better. The CDR3 is made up of 12 amino acids. CDR1 is DFQATT and CDR2 is SNEGSKA in the germline V gene (reference sequence). This CDR3 reads CSARDLSDEQYF. The CDR3 DNA is TGCAGTGCTAGAGATCTGTCGGACGAGCAGTACTTC.